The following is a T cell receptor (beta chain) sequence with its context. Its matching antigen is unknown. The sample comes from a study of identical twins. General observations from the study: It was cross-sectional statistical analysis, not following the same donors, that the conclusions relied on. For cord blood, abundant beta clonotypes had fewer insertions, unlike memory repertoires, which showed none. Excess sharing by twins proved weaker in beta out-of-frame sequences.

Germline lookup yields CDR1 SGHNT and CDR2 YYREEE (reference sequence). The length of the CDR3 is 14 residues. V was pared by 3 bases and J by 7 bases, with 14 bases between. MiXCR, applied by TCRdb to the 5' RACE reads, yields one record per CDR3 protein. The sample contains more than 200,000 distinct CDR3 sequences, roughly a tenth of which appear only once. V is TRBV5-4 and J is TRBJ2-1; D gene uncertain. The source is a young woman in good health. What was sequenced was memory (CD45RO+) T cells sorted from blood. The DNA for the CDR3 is TGTGCCAGCAGCTCGACTGGTTCTTGGAATGAGCAGTTCTTC. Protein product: CASSSTGSWNEQFF.